The source of this T cell receptor beta chain is a study of HIV-infected patients and healthy controls. cDNA was made from approximately 0.55 ug RNA using alpha and beta constant primers. Separate chain-specific third strand synthesis with multiplexing indices produced the alpha and beta libraries. A single record per CDR3 protein comes from TCRdb applying MiXCR to the 5' RACE reads. The sample lists 10,000 to 15,000 distinct CDR3 sequences; approximately 10% were seen once. Germline V lookup: CDR1 MNHNY, CDR2 SVGAGI (reference sequence). This CDR3 region has 13 residues. With 0 bases removed from V and 7 bases from J, the gap between germline ends came to 7 bases. Whole blood was used without fractionation, so all unsorted peripheral T cells were included.

This sequence originates from an adult in good health. Sequenced input: blood. The chain has TRBV6-6 and TRBJ1-5; D unclear. CDR3 DNA sequence: TGTGCCAGCAGTTACTCGGTCTACCAGCCCCAGCATTTT. It codes for CASSYSVYQPQHF.